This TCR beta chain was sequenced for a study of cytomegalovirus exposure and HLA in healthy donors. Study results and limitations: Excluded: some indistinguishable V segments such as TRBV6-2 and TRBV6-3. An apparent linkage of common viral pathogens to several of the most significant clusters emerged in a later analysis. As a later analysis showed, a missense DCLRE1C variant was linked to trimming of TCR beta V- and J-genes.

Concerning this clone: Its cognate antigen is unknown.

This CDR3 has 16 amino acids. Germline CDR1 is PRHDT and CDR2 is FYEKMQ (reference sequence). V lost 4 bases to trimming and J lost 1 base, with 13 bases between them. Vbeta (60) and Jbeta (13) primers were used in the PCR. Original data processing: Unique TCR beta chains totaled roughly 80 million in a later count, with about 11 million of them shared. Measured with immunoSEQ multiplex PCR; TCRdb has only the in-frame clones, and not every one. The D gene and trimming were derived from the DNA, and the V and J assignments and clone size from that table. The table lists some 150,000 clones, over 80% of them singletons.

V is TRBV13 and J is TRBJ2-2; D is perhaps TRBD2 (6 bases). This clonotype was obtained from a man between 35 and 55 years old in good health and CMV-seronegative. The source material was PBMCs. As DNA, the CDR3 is TGTGCCAGCAGCTCATCAGGAGGGAGGAACACCGGGGAGCTGTTTTTT. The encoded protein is CASSSSGGRNTGELFF.